These 23 T cell receptor beta chains share one sample of origin, sequenced in a study of blood T cells in healthy people across ages. A J-beta primer mix and a sample-barcoded 5' primer were used in a second PCR of roughly 6 to 12 cycles. TCRdb called the 5' RACE reads again in MiXCR, with one record for every CDR3 protein. Counted here are approximately 800,000 distinct CDR3 sequences, less than 70% occurring once; the ten biggest clones make up approximately 40%. Sequenced: blood. The receptor set was obtained from a man older than 75 in good health.

To note about this clonotype: Likely a read error: the CDR3 ends without its conserved phenylalanine or tryptophan. This chain joins TRBV7-9 and TRBJ2-1; 14 nucleotides match TRBD2. Germline assignment: CDR1 SEHNR and CDR2 FQNEAQ (reference sequence). CDR3 size: 18 residues. CDR3 amino acids: CASSLFVGTSGSYDEQFL. The CDR3 coding sequence is TGTGCCAGCAGCTTATTCGTTGGGACTAGCGGGAGCTACGATGAGCAGTTCTTG.

This clonotype was seen a handful of times. The J gene is TRBJ2-7, the V gene TRBV11-2; no reliable D call. V lost 1 base and J 3 bases, leaving 7 bases between the germline ends. Germline V gene data show CDR1 as SGHAT and CDR2 as FQNNGV. The CDR3 has 13 residues. CDR3 region: CASSLGWGYEQYF. For the CDR3, the DNA is TGTGCCAGCAGCTTAGGATGGGGCTACGAGCAGTACTTC.

V and J are TRBV20-1 and TRBJ2-3; tentatively, D is TRBD2 (5 bases). The CDR3 runs 15 residues. V dropped 1 base and J dropped 14 bases, with 25 bases sitting between them. Germline V gives CDR1 DFQATT, CDR2 SNEGSKA (reference sequence). The DNA of the CDR3 is TGCAGTGCTAGAGTAAGGGTGACGGCGGGTGGATACGCGTATTTT. Encoded protein: CSARVRVTAGGYAYF.

In DNA form, the CDR3 reads TGCAGCGTTGAAGAGTTAAAAGTCTATGGCTACACCTTC. This encodes CSVEELKVYGYTF. V usage is TRBV29-1 and J usage is TRBJ1-2; D unclear. Trimming took off 0 bases at V and 4 bases at J, with 9 bases between the two ends. CDR3 size: 13 residues. Germline V gene sequence: CDR1 SQVTM, CDR2 ANQGSEA.

As concerns this clonotype: This is likely a read error, given that the CDR3 carries no conserved phenylalanine or tryptophan at its end. The V gene is TRBV28, the J gene TRBJ2-4; D may be TRBD1 (5 bases). Matching the DNA end better, TRBJ2-7 makes the J call doubtful. Germline CDR1 reads MDHEN; CDR2 reads SYDVKM. The CDR3 has 14 amino acids. The CDR3 nucleotides are TGTGCCAGCAGCCCCGGACAACCACTCTACGAGCAGTACTCC. Residues: CASSPGQPLYEQYS.

This clonotype was observed a few times. The chain has TRBV9 and TRBJ2-3; D is tentatively TRBD1 or TRBD2 (5 bases each). The germline gives CDR1 SGDLS, CDR2 YYNGEE. The CDR3 has 15 residues. Between the trimmed V and J ends, which lost 0 bases and 14 bases, there was a span of 22 bases. CDR3 DNA: TGTGCCAGCAGCGTAGGGGCAGGTGGGACCAGATACGCGTATTTT. It translates to CASSVGAGGTRYAYF. Looking up the rest from reference TRBV9 and TRBJ2-3 gives the full variable domain: DSGVTQTPKHLITATGQRVTLRCSPRSGDLSVYWYQQSLDQGLQFLIQYYNGEERAKGNILERFSAQQFPDLHSELNLSSLELGDSALYFCASSVGAGGTRYAYFGPGTRLTVL.

This chain links TRBV27 with TRBJ2-7; D is unresolved. This CDR3 region has 11 residues. Per germline, CDR1 MNHEY and CDR2 SMNVEV (reference sequence). V was shortened by 10 bases and J by 3 bases, with 10 bases between the two germline ends. In DNA, the CDR3 is TGTGCCACGGCTGTCGGCTACGAGCAGTACTTC. Amino acids: CATAVGYEQYF.

The V and J genes are TRBV12-3 or TRBV12-4 and TRBJ2-3; no clear D. V lost 5 bases and J 14 bases, leaving 20 bases between the germline ends. This CDR3 comprises 13 residues. The CDR3 protein is CASSPPRPGYAYF. CDR3 bases: TGTGCCAGCAGTCCCCCCCGGCCCGGATACGCGTATTTT.

This clonotype turned up a few times. This chain uses TRBV9 with TRBJ2-3; 8 bases align to TRBD1. The germline V gene has CDR1 SGDLS and CDR2 YYNGEE. This CDR3 is built from 15 residues. Trimming took 3 bases from V and 4 from J; bases not matched to a gene: 7. The CDR3 reads CASSGSDRVADTQYF. The CDR3, as DNA: TGTGCCAGCAGCGGATCGGACAGGGTTGCAGATACGCAGTATTTT.

This chain links TRBV7-6 with TRBJ2-6; no reliable D call. CDR3 length: 14 amino acids. In germline, CDR1 is SGHVS, CDR2 FNYEAQ. Between the trimmed V and J ends, which lost 5 bases and 3 bases, there was a span of 8 bases. Here the CDR3 reads CASSTPSGANVLTF. The CDR3 nucleotides read TGTGCCAGCAGCACGCCCAGTGGGGCCAACGTCCTGACTTTC.

The chain combines TRBV29-1 with TRBJ2-3; no definite D call. The germline V gene encodes CDR1 SQVTM and CDR2 ANQGSEA. The CDR3 consists of 12 residues. The V and J ends lost 7 bases and 6 bases respectively, with 14 bases between them. The CDR3: CSGTILGDTQYF. The CDR3 DNA reads as TGCAGCGGCACCATCCTAGGGGATACGCAGTATTTT.

This rearrangement joins TRBV9 to TRBJ2-3, with 14 bases that match TRBD2. The germline gives CDR1 SGDLS, CDR2 YYNGEE. The CDR3 extends over 18 amino acids. The J segment lost 2 bases and the V segment lost 3 bases, leaving 8 bases of the junction unmatched. The CDR3: CASSARLGLAGVTDTQYF. DNA for the CDR3: TGTGCCAGCAGCGCCCGGTTGGGACTAGCGGGAGTCACAGATACGCAGTATTTT. Full variable domain (remainder filled in from reference TRBV9 and TRBJ2-3): DSGVTQTPKHLITATGQRVTLRCSPRSGDLSVYWYQQSLDQGLQFLIQYYNGEERAKGNILERFSAQQFPDLHSELNLSSLELGDSALYFCASSARLGLAGVTDTQYFGPGTRLTVL.

The chain has TRBV14 and TRBJ2-3; D not resolved. The CDR3 loop spans 11 amino acids. Germline CDR1 reads SGHDN; CDR2 reads FVKESK. The ends were cut back, 3 bases at V and 14 bases at J, with 12 bases in the middle. The CDR3 DNA is TGTGCCAGCAGCCATTCGCTATACGCGTATTTT. It specifies CASSHSLYAYF.

This clonotype was counted a few times. The V gene is TRBV10-3, the J gene TRBJ2-1; 7 nucleotides align to TRBD1. Per the germline V gene, CDR1 is ENHRY and CDR2 is SYGVKD. The V and J ends lost 6 bases and 7 bases, in that order; junction bases with no gene match: 3. This CDR3 contains 12 residues. CDR3: CAISPDRNEQFF. The CDR3 nucleotides read TGTGCCATCAGCCCGGACAGGAATGAGCAGTTCTTC.

This clonotype was counted many times. The chain combines TRBV3-1 with TRBJ2-7; 7 bases agree with TRBD1. The CDR3 totals 15 residues. Germline-derived CDR1 and CDR2 are LGHDT and YNNKEL (reference sequence). V lost 4 bases and J lost 1; bases outside the gene matches: 7. The CDR3 DNA reads TGTGCCAGCAGCCTGGACAGGTCCACATCCTACGAGCAGTACTTC. Translated: CASSLDRSTSYEQYF.

The chain has TRBV9 and TRBJ2-1, with no clear D. Trimming removed 2 bases at V and 2 bases at J, with 8 bases between. The CDR3 is 14 residues long. CDR1 is SGDLS and CDR2 is YYNGEE in the germline V gene. The CDR3 loop reads CASSVTMTYNEQFF. DNA of the CDR3: TGTGCCAGCAGCGTTACAATGACCTACAATGAGCAGTTCTTC.

The gene calls are TRBV20-1 and TRBJ2-1; the D is unclear. The CDR3 sequence is 14 residues long. V shed 3 bases and J shed 4 bases, with 13 bases lying between them. Germline V gives CDR1 DFQATT, CDR2 SNEGSKA (reference sequence). CDR3 bases: TGCAGTGCTAGGGAGACTTATCCTTACAATGAGCAGTTCTTC. Protein product: CSARETYPYNEQFF.

This clonotype was picked up one time. This rearrangement joins TRBV5-1 to TRBJ1-2; 11 nucleotides align to TRBD1. V lost 4 bases and J lost 9; bases outside the gene matches: 8. The CDR3 runs to 14 residues. Germline assignment: CDR1 SGHRS and CDR2 YFSETQ. For the CDR3, the DNA is TGCGCCAGCAGCACCGGGACAGGGGGTTCCAGCTACACCTTC. It is translated as CASSTGTGGSSYTF.

This sequence joins TRBV7-2 and TRBJ2-3; either TRBD1 or TRBD2 may supply D (5 bases each). V dropped 5 bases and J dropped 5 bases, with 14 bases sitting between them. This CDR3 has 14 residues. Germline values: CDR1 SGHTA, CDR2 FQGNSA. The CDR3 DNA reads as TGTGCCAGCAGCCCTGGGACGGTAGGAGATACGCAGTATTTT. Residues: CASSPGTVGDTQYF. Combining the CDR3 with reference TRBV7-2 and TRBJ2-3 gives the whole variable domain GAGVSQSPSNKVTEKGKDVELRCDPISGHTALYWYRQSLGQGLEFLIYFQGNSAPDKSGLPSDRFSAERTGGSVSTLTIQRTQQEDSAVYLCASSPGTVGDTQYFGPGTRLTVL.

The DNA for the CDR3 is TGCAGCGTTGGAAAGGACACAGAAACCTACGAGCAGTACTTC. As protein: CSVGKDTETYEQYF. V usage is TRBV29-1 and J usage is TRBJ2-7; D is possibly TRBD1 (5 bases). The CDR3 consists of 14 residues. V lost 4 bases, J lost 2 bases, and 15 bases lay in between. From germline, CDR1 is SQVTM and CDR2 ANQGSEA.

The chain joins TRBV21-1 to TRBJ2-3; TRBD1 is taken as the D call from the table, unchecked against the DNA. TRBV21-1 is flagged as a pseudogene. The CDR3 loop spans 16 amino acids. DNA for the CDR3: TGTGCCAGCAGCTTCAAGGCAGGGAGAAGCACAGATACGCAGTATTTT. Amino acids: CASSFKAGRSTDTQYF.

The chain joins TRBV20-1 to TRBJ2-3; 7 bases map to TRBD2. Per germline, CDR1 DFQATT and CDR2 SNEGSKA (reference sequence). The CDR3 covers 16 residues. The V segment lost 3 bases and the J segment 0 bases; nucleotides outside the gene matches: 9. The DNA for the CDR3 is TGCAGTGCTAGCGCAACGGGACTAACTAGCACAGATACGCAGTATTTT. Its protein is CSASATGLTSTDTQYF.

V gene TRBV29-1 combines with J gene TRBJ2-5; maybe TRBD2 (6 bases). The CDR3 extends over 14 amino acids. Deletions cut 5 bases from V and 7 bases from J, with 20 bases between. Germline V gene data show CDR1 as SQVTM and CDR2 as ANQGSEA. The CDR3 DNA sequence: TGCAGCGTTCGCACTAGCCATTCCGAAGGGACCCAGTACTTC. Translated, it gives CSVRTSHSEGTQYF.